This TCR beta chain was captured in a study of T cells after somatic rescue of genetic block. The CDR3 covers 13 residues. The V end lost 6 bases, the J end lost 5 bases, and 13 bases lay between the germline ends. CDR1 and CDR2 from the germline V gene are WSHSY and SAAADI. The method was immunoSEQ multiplex PCR; TCRdb's version includes in-frame clones alone and lacks a portion of them. The data show 45,000 to 55,000 clones, about 96% seen once. This TCR was recovered from a child under two years old. The chain combines TRBV10-2 with TRBJ2-5; D is undetermined. Sequencing used peripheral blood mononuclear cells (PBMCs). CDR3 nucleotides: TGCGCCAGCAGCCAAAGAGGCGCCGAGACCCAGTACTTC. Residues: CASSQRGAETQYF.